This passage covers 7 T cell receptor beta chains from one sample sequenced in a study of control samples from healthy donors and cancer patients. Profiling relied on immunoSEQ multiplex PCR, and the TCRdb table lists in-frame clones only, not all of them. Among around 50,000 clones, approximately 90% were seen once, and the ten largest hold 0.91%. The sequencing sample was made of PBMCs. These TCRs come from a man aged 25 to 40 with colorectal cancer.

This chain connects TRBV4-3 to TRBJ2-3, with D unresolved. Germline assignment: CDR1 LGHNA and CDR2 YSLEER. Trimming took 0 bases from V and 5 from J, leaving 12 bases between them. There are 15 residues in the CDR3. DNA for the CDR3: TGCGCCAGCAGCCAAGAGAGCGCCGGGCAAGATACGCAGTATTTT. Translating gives CASSQESAGQDTQYF.

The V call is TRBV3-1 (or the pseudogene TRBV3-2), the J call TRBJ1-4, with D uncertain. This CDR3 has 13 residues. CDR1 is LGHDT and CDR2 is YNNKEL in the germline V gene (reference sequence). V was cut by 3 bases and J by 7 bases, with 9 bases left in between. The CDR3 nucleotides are TGTGCCAGCAGCCACCCCCTTGGTGAAAAACTGTTTTTT. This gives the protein CASSHPLGEKLFF.

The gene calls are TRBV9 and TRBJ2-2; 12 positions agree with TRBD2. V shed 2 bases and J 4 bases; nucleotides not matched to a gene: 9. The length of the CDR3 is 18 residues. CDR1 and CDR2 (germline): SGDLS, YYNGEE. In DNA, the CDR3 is TGTGCCAGCAGCGTTCGGACTAGCGGGGCTACGAGCACCGGGGAGCTGTTTTTT. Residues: CASSVRTSGATSTGELFF.

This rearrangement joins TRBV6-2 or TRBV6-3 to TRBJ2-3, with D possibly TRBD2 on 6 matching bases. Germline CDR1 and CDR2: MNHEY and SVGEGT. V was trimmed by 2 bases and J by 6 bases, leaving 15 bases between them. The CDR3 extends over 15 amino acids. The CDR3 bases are TGTGCCAGCAGTTACCATAGCGGAGGAGGGGATACGCAGTATTTT. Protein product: CASSYHSGGGDTQYF.

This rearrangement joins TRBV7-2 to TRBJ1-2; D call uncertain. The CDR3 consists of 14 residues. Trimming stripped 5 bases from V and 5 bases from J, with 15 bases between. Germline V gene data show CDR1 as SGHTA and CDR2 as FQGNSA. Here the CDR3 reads CASSPKPDIYGYTF. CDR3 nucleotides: TGTGCCAGCAGCCCTAAGCCGGATATTTATGGCTACACCTTC.

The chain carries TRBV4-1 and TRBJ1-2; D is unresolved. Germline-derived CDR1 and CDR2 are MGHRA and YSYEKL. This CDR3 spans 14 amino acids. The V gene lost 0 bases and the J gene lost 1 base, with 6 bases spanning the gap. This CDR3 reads CASSQDGNNYGYTF. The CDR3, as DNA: TGCGCCAGCAGCCAAGATGGCAATAACTATGGCTACACCTTC.

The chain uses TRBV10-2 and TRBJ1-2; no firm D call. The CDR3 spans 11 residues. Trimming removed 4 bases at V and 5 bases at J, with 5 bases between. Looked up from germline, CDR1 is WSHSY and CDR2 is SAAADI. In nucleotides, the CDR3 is TGCGCCAGCAGTGGGGGTTATGGCTACACCTTC. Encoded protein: CASSGGYGYTF.